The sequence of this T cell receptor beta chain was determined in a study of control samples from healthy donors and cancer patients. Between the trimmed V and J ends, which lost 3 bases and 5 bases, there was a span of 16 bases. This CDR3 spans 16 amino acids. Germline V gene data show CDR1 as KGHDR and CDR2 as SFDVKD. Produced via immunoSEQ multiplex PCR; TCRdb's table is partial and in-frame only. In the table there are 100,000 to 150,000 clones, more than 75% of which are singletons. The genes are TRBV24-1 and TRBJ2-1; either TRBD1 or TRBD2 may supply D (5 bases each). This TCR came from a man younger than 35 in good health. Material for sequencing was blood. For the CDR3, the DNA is TGTGCCACCAGTGATCCCCCCGGGACGGCCCACAATGAGCAGTTCTTC. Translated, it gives CATSDPPGTAHNEQFF.